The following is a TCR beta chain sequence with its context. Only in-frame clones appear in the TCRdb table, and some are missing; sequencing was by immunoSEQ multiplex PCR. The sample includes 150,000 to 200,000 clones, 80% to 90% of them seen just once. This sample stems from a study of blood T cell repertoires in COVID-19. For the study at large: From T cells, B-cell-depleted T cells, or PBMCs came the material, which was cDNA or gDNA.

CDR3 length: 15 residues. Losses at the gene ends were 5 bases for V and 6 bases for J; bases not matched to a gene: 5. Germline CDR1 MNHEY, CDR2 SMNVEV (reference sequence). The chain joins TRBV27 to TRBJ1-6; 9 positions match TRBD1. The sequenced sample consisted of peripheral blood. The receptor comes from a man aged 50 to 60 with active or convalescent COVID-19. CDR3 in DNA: TGTGCCAGCAGTCTGGGGACAGGGATTAATTCACCCCTCCACTTT. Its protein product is CASSLGTGINSPLHF.